The 28 T cell receptor beta chains below all came from one sample that was sequenced in a study of T and B cells in COVID-19 patients. From blood, about 240-550 ng of genomic DNA served as TRB template. TRB rearrangements were amplified by multiplex PCR with BIOMED2 TRB-A/B primers. TCRdb reprocessed the multiplex PCR reads with MiXCR, giving one entry per CDR3 protein. Of 6,000 or so distinct CDR3 sequences listed, 25% to 30% are singletons. Sequenced sample: blood. The receptor set was obtained from a human donor with active COVID-19.

The J gene is TRBJ1-1, the V gene TRBV7-9; tentative D call: TRBD1 (5 bases). The V end was cut by 6 bases, the J end by 0 bases, with 11 bases between. Germline CDR1 and CDR2: SEHNR and FQNEAQ (reference sequence). The CDR3 is made up of 14 amino acids. DNA of the CDR3: TGTGCCAGCAGGTCGGGGGGATTGAACACTGAAGCTTTCTTT. Protein product: CASRSGGLNTEAFF.

This clonotype was observed a handful of times. The rearrangement joins TRBV20-1 to TRBJ1-1; D not resolved. This CDR3 has 12 amino acids. Per germline, CDR1 DFQATT and CDR2 SNEGSKA (reference sequence). V lost 7 bases to trimming and J lost 5 bases, with 14 bases between them. CDR3 in amino acids: CSVAGRVTEAFF. CDR3 bases: TGCAGTGTCGCCGGGAGAGTTACTGAAGCTTTCTTT.

This clonotype is medium-sized within its sample. V usage is TRBV6-2 or TRBV6-3 and J usage is TRBJ2-3, with TRBD1 matching over 9 bases. There are 14 residues in the CDR3. Germline loops: CDR1 MNHEY, CDR2 SVGEGT. V shed 5 bases and J 4 bases; nucleotides not matched to a gene: 4. CDR3: CASSPRTGADTQYF. CDR3 nucleotides: TGTGCCAGCAGTCCACGGACAGGGGCAGATACGCAGTATTTT.

By share, this clonotype ranks as large. The genes are TRBV29-1 and TRBJ2-7, with 9 bases lining up with TRBD1. Germline assignment: CDR1 SQVTM and CDR2 ANQGSEA. V gave up 1 base and J gave up 7 bases; unmatched junction bases: 11. This CDR3 has 15 amino acids. The CDR3 nucleotides are TGCAGCGTTGAAGCCGGGACAGGGACACGGGGGGAGCAGTACTTC. It is translated as CSVEAGTGTRGEQYF.

This clonotype is labeled medium-sized. J is TRBJ1-1 and V is TRBV30; possibly TRBD1 for D (6 bases). V lost 7 bases to trimming and J lost 3 bases, with 15 bases between them. This CDR3 has 13 amino acids. Germline-derived CDR1 and CDR2 are GTSNPN and SVGIG (reference sequence). CDR3 sequence: CAYYRVRDTEAFF. The DNA for the CDR3 is TGTGCCTACTACAGGGTACGAGACACTGAAGCTTTCTTT.

This clonotype turned up a few times. The chain links TRBV24-1 to TRBJ1-5; D is unclear. Trimming removed 3 bases at V and 4 bases at J, with 9 bases between. CDR3 length: 14 residues. Germline CDR1 KGHDR, CDR2 SFDVKD. The chain's CDR3 is CATSDRVWNQPQHF. DNA for the CDR3: TGTGCCACCAGTGATCGGGTTTGGAATCAGCCCCAGCATTTT.

This clonotype is medium-sized within its sample. CDR3 sequence: CASSPRQSTDTQYF. The CDR3, as DNA: TGTGCCAGCTCACCACGACAGAGCACAGATACGCAGTATTTT. The rearrangement uses TRBV18 and TRBJ2-3, with TRBD1 as a possible D gene (5 bases). The V and J ends lost 1 base and 0 bases respectively, with 5 bases between them. Germline V CDR1 and CDR2: KGHSH, LQKENI. CDR3 length: 14 residues.

This clonotype was observed a handful of times. The chain joins TRBV7-9 to TRBJ1-1; D not resolved. This CDR3 spans 14 amino acids. The germline V and J ends were trimmed by 1 base and 0 bases, with 6 bases remaining between them. The germline gives CDR1 SEHNR, CDR2 FQNEAQ (reference sequence). CDR3 nucleotide sequence: TGTGCCAGCAGCTTAGATGCCATGAACACTGAAGCTTTCTTT. Protein: CASSLDAMNTEAFF. Based on the CDR3 plus reference TRBV7-9 and TRBJ1-1, the full variable domain is DTGVSQNPRHKITKRGQNVTFRCDPISEHNRLYWYRQTLGQGPEFLTYFQNEAQLEKSRLLSDRFSAERPKGSFSTLEIQRTEQGDSAMYLCASSLDAMNTEAFFGQGTRLTVV.

The chain carries TRBV5-1 and TRBJ2-5; 10 positions match TRBD2. Germline CDR1 is SGHRS and CDR2 is YFSETQ. The CDR3 extends over 17 amino acids. V lost 0 bases, J lost 4 bases, and 9 bases stayed unmatched. The CDR3 region has the DNA TGCGCCAGCAGCTTGGGAGCGGGAGGGCCGGCGAGAGAGACCCAGTACTTC. Translation gives CASSLGAGGPARETQYF.

This clonotype has only a few counts. The V call is TRBV24-1, the J call TRBJ2-1, with 9 bases fitting TRBD2. The germline V gene encodes CDR1 KGHDR and CDR2 SFDVKD. This CDR3 comprises 18 residues. With V trimmed by 3 bases and J by 6 bases, 14 bases remained unmatched. The CDR3, as DNA: TGTGCCACCAGTGATCCTTCGCCCTTAGCGGGAGTCTCCAATGAGCAGTTCTTC. Translated, it gives CATSDPSPLAGVSNEQFF.

This clonotype is termed medium-sized. The J gene is TRBJ2-7, the V gene TRBV27, with TRBD2 matching over 12 bases. The CDR3 has 15 amino acids. V shed 1 base and J 7 bases; nucleotides not matched to a gene: 5. Germline V gene data show CDR1 as MNHEY and CDR2 as SMNVEV (reference sequence). The CDR3 nucleotides are TGTGCCAGCAGTTTATTCTCTAGCGGGAGGGGTGAGCAGTACTTC. Translation: CASSLFSSGRGEQYF.

The CDR3 DNA is TGTGCCAGCAGTTTAGGACAGGGGCTATCTGAAGCTTTCTTT. Its translation: CASSLGQGLSEAFF. V gene TRBV28 combines with J gene TRBJ1-1; 9 bases align to TRBD1. Germline V gives CDR1 MDHEN, CDR2 SYDVKM. J gave up 6 bases and V 2 bases, and 4 bases lay outside the gene matches. This CDR3 spans 14 amino acids.

This clonotype counts as medium-sized (0.01 to 0.1%). V gene TRBV5-5 combines with J gene TRBJ2-5; 10 positions match TRBD2. Trimming at V came to 2 bases and at J to 6 bases, leaving 16 bases not matched to a gene. Germline V gene lookup returns CDR1 SGHKS and CDR2 YYEKEE (reference sequence). The CDR3 extends over 18 amino acids. DNA for the CDR3: TGTGCCAGCAGCTTATCGCAGTGGACTAGCGGTTTATTAAAGACCCAGTACTTC. It encodes CASSLSQWTSGLLKTQYF.

J is TRBJ2-2 and V is TRBV19; TRBD2 aligns across 14 bases. Germline V CDR1 and CDR2: LNHDA, SQIVND (reference sequence). Losses at the gene ends were 5 bases for V and 6 bases for J; bases not matched to a gene: 5. This CDR3 contains 16 residues. Written as DNA, the CDR3 is TGTGCCAGTAGTGAAGGACTAGCGGGAGGAGCCGGGGAGCTGTTTTTT. Translation: CASSEGLAGGAGELFF.

This clonotype was detected only once. Possible read error: a much larger clone is one base away. The chain recombines TRBV5-6 with TRBJ1-2; 8 bases line up with TRBD1. Germline trimming cut 0 bases from V and 7 bases from J; bases unmatched to any gene: 5. This CDR3 has 14 amino acids. From germline, CDR1 is SGHDT and CDR2 YYEEEE. This CDR3 is CASSLARDRSGYTF. Here the CDR3 DNA reads TGTGCCAGCAGCTTGGCAAGGGACAGGTCTGGCTACACCTTC.

The chain uses TRBV5-1 and TRBJ2-5; 7 bases line up with TRBD1. From germline, CDR1 is SGHRS and CDR2 YFSETQ. V lost 3 bases, J lost 2 bases, and 7 bases stayed unmatched. The CDR3 loop spans 15 amino acids. CDR3 amino acids: CASSSHRGPQETQYF. In DNA form, the CDR3 reads TGCGCCAGCAGCTCCCACAGGGGTCCTCAAGAGACCCAGTACTTC.

The V gene is TRBV6-5, the J gene TRBJ2-1; TRBD1 agrees at 9 bases. Germline V gene lookup returns CDR1 MNHEY and CDR2 SVGAGI. The CDR3 contains 15 residues. Trimming took 6 bases from V and 7 from J; bases not matched to a gene: 10. CDR3 amino acids: CASRKGQGPRNEQFF. The DNA for the CDR3 is TGTGCCAGCAGGAAGGGACAGGGACCAAGGAATGAGCAGTTCTTC.

By its share, this clonotype is medium-sized. The V gene is TRBV6-2 or TRBV6-3, the J gene TRBJ2-1; 8 bases agree with TRBD2. This CDR3 is built from 15 residues. V dropped 2 bases and J dropped 10; count of bases not matched to a gene: 10. The germline V gene has CDR1 MNHEY and CDR2 SVGEGT. CDR3: CASSYGLAGFLEQFF. CDR3 coding DNA: TGTGCCAGCAGTTACGGCCTAGCGGGTTTCCTCGAGCAGTTCTTC.

This chain joins TRBV5-6 and TRBJ1-2; 9 bases line up with TRBD1. V trimming: 6 bases; J trimming: 6 bases; junction bases outside the gene matches: 12. Looked up from germline, CDR1 is SGHDT and CDR2 is YYEEEE. The CDR3 covers 15 residues. In nucleotides, the CDR3 is TGTGCCAGCACGTCCGGGACAGGGATCGTAGATGGCTACACCTTC. Its translation is CASTSGTGIVDGYTF.

In its sample, this clonotype ranks as medium-sized (0.01 to 0.1%). The rearrangement uses TRBV6-5 and TRBJ1-4; tentative D call: TRBD1 (5 bases). The CDR3 is 15 amino acids. V shed 2 bases and J shed 4 bases, with 11 bases lying between them. Germline loops: CDR1 MNHEY, CDR2 SVGAGI. CDR3 protein: CASSYRDGLNEKLFF. CDR3 bases: TGTGCCAGCAGTTACCGGGACGGCCTTAATGAAAAACTGTTTTTT.

By share, this clonotype ranks as large. The chain joins TRBV29-1 to TRBJ1-2; D ambiguous. Germline lookup yields CDR1 SQVTM and CDR2 ANQGSEA. V lost 7 bases and J 1 base, leaving 13 bases between the germline ends. This CDR3 has 13 amino acids. The CDR3: CSAESTFNYGYTF. In nucleotides, the CDR3 is TGCAGCGCCGAGAGCACGTTTAACTATGGCTACACCTTC. Looking up the rest from reference TRBV29-1 and TRBJ1-2 gives the full variable domain: SAVISQKPSRDICQRGTSLTIQCQVDSQVTMMFWYRQQPGQSLTLIATANQGSEATYESGFVIDKFPISRPNLTFSTLTVSNMSPEDSSIYLCSAESTFNYGYTFGSGTRLTVV.

The V call is TRBV7-2, the J call TRBJ2-5; D unresolved. Trimming took 1 base from V and 6 from J, leaving 6 bases between them. Looked up from germline, CDR1 is SGHTA and CDR2 is FQGNSA. This CDR3 spans 12 amino acids. This CDR3 is CASSLDWQTQYF. CDR3 sequence (DNA): TGTGCCAGCAGCTTAGACTGGCAGACCCAGTACTTC.

Notes on this clonotype: An end of the junction does not agree with germline; a read error may underlie this. The gene calls are TRBV12-3 or TRBV12-4 and TRBJ1-1; 8 positions agree with TRBD1. The CDR3 is made up of 14 amino acids. The CDR3 here is CDSSLAQGGQEAFF. For the CDR3, the DNA is TGTGACAGCAGTTTAGCACAGGGGGGGCAGGAGGCTTTCTTT.

This clonotype was detected a few times. The chain carries TRBV7-2 and TRBJ2-7; 9 bases are a match to TRBD1. V shed 5 bases and J 2 bases; nucleotides not matched to a gene: 7. This CDR3 has 15 amino acids. The germline gives CDR1 SGHTA, CDR2 FQGNSA. CDR3 in amino acids: CASSPEGQGAYEQYF. DNA for the CDR3: TGTGCCAGCAGCCCAGAGGGACAGGGTGCCTACGAGCAGTACTTC.

This clonotype has just one count. The chain joins TRBV4-3 to TRBJ2-2; D is unclear. CDR1 is LGHNA, CDR2 YSLEER, per germline. The CDR3 totals 16 residues. Trimming cost V 0 bases and J 1 base, with 9 bases left between them. The CDR3 loop is CASSQEVGMNTGELFF. The CDR3, as DNA: TGCGCCAGCAGCCAAGAAGTCGGAATGAACACCGGGGAGCTGTTTTTT.

Concerning this clonotype itself: Possible read error: a much larger clone is one base away. The rearrangement links TRBV15 to TRBJ2-5; 7 nucleotides match TRBD2. From germline, CDR1 is LNHNV and CDR2 YYDKDF (reference sequence). V gave up 0 bases and J gave up 7 bases; unmatched junction bases: 2. This CDR3 is built from 13 residues. The CDR3 DNA reads TGTGCCACCAGCAGAGATACGGGGGGGACCCAGTACTTC. This encodes CATSRDTGGTQYF.

This clonotype is medium-sized within its sample. V gene TRBV6-6 combines with J gene TRBJ2-7; D is unclear. Trimming cost V 6 bases and J 2 bases, with 5 bases left between them. The CDR3 has 11 amino acids. CDR1 is MNHNY and CDR2 is SVGAGI in the germline V gene (reference sequence). The CDR3 DNA sequence: TGTGCCAGCAGCTCCACCTACGAGCAGTACTTC. This translates into CASSSTYEQYF.

There are a few counts of this clonotype. The V gene is TRBV5-6, the J gene TRBJ1-1, with D perhaps TRBD1 (5 bases). V was cut by 3 bases and J by 1 base, with 16 bases left in between. CDR1 SGHDT and CDR2 YYEEEE come from the germline V gene. The CDR3 has 16 residues. CDR3 in amino acids: CASSSRGHYSNTEAFF. The CDR3 DNA sequence: TGTGCCAGCAGCTCCCGGGGCCACTACTCGAACACTGAAGCTTTCTTT.